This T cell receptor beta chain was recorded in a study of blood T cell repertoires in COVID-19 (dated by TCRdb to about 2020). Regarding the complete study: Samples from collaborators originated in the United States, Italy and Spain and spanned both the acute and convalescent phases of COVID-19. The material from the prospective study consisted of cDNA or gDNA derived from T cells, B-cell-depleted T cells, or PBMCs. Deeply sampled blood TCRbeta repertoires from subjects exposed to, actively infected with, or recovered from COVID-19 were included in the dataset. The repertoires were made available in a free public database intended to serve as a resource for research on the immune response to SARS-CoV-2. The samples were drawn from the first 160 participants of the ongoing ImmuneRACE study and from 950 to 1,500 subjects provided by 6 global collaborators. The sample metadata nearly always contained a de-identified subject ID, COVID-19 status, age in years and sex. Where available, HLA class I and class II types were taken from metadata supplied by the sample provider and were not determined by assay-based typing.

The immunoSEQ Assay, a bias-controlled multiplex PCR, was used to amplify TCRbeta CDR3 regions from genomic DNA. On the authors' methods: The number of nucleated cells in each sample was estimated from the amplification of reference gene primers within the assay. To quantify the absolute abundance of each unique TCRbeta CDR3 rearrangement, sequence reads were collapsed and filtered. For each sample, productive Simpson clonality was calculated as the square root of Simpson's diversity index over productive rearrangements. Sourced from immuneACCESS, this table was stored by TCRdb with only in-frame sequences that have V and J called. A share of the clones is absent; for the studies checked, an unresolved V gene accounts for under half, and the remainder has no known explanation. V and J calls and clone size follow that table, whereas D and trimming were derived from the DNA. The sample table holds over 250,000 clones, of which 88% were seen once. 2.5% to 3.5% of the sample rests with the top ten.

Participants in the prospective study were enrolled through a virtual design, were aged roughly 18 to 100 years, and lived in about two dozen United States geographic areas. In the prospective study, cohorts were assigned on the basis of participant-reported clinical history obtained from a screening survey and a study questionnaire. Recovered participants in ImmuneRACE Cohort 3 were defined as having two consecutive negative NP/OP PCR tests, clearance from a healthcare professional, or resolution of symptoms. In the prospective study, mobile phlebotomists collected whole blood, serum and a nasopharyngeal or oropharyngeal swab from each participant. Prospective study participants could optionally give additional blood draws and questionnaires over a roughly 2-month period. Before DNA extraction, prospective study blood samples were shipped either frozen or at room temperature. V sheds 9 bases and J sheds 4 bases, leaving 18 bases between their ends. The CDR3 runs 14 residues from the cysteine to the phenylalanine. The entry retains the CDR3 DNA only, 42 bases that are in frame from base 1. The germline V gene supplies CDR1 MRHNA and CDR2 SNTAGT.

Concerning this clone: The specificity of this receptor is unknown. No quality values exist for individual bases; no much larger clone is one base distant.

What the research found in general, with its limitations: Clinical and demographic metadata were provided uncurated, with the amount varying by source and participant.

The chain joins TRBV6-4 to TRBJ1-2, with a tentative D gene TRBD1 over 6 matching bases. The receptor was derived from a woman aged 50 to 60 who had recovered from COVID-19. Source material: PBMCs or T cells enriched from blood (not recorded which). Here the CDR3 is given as CASRRDTAVYGYTF. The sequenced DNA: TGTGCCAGTCGCCGGGACACAGCGGTCTATGGCTACACCTTC.